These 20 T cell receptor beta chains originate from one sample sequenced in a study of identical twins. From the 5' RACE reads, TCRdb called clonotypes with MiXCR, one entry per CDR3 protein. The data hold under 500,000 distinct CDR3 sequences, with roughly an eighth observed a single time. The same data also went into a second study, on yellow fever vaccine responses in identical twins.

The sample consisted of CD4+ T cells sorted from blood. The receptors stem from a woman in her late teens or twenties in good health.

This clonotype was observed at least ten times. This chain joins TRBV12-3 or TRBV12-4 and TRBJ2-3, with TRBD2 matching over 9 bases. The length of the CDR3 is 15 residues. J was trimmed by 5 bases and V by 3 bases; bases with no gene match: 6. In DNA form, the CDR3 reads TGTGCCAGCAGTTTCAGAGCGGGAGGTGGAGATACGCAGTATTTT. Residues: CASSFRAGGGDTQYF.

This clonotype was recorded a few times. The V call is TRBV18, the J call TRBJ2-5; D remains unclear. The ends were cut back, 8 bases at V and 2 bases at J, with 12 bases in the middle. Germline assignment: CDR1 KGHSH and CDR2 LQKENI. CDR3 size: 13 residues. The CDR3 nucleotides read TGTGCCAGCAGCCCTCTAGGGCAAGAGACCCAGTACTTC. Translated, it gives CASSPLGQETQYF.

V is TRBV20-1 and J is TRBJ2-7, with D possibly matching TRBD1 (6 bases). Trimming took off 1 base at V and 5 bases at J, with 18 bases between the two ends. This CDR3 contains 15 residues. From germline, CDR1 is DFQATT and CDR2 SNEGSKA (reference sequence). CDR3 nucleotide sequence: TGCAGTGCTAGAGTTGAAGGGGGAGTCATCAACGAGCAGTACTTC. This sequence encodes CSARVEGGVINEQYF.

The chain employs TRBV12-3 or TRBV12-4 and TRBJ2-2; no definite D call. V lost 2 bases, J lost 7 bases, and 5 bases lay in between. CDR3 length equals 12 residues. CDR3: CASSLSFGELFF. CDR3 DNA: TGTGCCAGCAGTTTAAGTTTCGGGGAGCTGTTTTTT.

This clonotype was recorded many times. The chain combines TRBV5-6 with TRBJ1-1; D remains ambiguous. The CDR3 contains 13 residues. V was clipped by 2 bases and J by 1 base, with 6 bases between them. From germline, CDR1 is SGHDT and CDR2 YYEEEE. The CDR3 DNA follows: TGTGCCAGCAGCTTTGACAAGAACACTGAAGCTTTCTTT. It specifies CASSFDKNTEAFF. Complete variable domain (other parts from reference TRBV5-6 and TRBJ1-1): DAGVTQSPTHLIKTRGQQVTLRCSPKSGHDTVSWYQQALGQGPQFIFQYYEEEERQRGNFPDRFSGHQFPNYSSELNVNALLLGDSALYLCASSFDKNTEAFFGQGTRLTVV.

Here the CDR3 reads CASIGTGYAEAFF. Written as DNA, the CDR3 is TGTGCCAGCATCGGGACAGGGTACGCTGAAGCTTTCTTT. The V and J genes are TRBV28 and TRBJ1-1, with 9 bases matching TRBD1. The CDR3 runs to 13 residues. With 7 bases clipped from V and 6 bases from J, the junction kept 6 bases outside the gene matches. Germline CDR1 is MDHEN and CDR2 is SYDVKM.

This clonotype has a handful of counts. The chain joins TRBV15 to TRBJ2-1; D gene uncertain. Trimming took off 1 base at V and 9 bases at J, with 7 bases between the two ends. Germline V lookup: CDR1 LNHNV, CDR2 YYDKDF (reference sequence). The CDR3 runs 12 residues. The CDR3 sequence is CATSRVTTEQFF. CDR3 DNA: TGTGCCACCAGCAGAGTAACGACTGAGCAGTTCTTC.

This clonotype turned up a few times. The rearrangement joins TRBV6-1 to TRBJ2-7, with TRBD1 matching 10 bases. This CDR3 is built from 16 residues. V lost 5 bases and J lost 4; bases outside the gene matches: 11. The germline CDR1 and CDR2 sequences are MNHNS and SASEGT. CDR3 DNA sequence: TGTGCCAGCAGTCGTACCGGACAGGGGGGGGAGTACGAGCAGTACTTC. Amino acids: CASSRTGQGGEYEQYF.

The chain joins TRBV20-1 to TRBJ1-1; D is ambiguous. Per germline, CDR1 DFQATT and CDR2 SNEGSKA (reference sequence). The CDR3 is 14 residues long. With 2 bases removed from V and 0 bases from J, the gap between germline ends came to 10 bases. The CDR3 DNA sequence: TGCAGTGCTAGATACACGGTGGTGAACACTGAAGCTTTCTTT. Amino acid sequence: CSARYTVVNTEAFF.

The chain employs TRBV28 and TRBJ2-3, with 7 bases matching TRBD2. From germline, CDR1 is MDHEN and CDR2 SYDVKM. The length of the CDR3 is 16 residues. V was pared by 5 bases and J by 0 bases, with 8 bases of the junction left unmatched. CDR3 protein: CASSILAPGSTDTQYF. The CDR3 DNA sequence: TGTGCCAGCAGTATACTAGCGCCCGGCAGCACAGATACGCAGTATTTT. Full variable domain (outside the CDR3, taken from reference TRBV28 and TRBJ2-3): DVKVTQSSRYLVKRTGEKVFLECVQDMDHENMFWYRQDPGLGLRLIYFSYDVKMKEKGDIPEGYSVSREKKERFSLILESASTNQTSMYLCASSILAPGSTDTQYFGPGTRLTVL.

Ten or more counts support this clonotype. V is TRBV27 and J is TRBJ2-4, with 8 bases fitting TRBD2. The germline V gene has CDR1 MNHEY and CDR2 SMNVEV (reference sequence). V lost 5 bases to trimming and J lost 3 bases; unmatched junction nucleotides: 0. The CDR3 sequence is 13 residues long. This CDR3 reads CASSGTSKNIQYF. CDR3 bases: TGTGCCAGCAGTGGGACTAGCAAAAACATTCAGTACTTC.

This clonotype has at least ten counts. CDR3 protein: CSVGSGTDLNTEAFF. In DNA form, the CDR3 reads TGCAGCGTCGGCTCCGGGACAGATTTGAACACTGAAGCTTTCTTT. The rearrangement joins TRBV29-1 to TRBJ1-1; TRBD1 matches 7 bases. V trimming: 6 bases; J trimming: 0 bases; junction bases outside the gene matches: 10. The germline gives CDR1 SQVTM, CDR2 ANQGSEA. CDR3 length: 15 residues.

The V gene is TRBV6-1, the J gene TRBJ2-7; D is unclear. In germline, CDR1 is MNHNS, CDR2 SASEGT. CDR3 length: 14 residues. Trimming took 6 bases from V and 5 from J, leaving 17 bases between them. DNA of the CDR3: TGTGCCAGCAGCGTCAAGTACGGTTCCGACGAGCAGTACTTC. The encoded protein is CASSVKYGSDEQYF.

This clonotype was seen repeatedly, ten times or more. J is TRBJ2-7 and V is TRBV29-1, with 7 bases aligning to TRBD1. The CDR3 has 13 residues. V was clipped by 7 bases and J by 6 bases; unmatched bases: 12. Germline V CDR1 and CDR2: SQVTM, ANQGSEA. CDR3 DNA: TGCAGCGCCATAAGGGGGCGCCTACTCGAGCAGTACTTC. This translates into CSAIRGRLLEQYF.

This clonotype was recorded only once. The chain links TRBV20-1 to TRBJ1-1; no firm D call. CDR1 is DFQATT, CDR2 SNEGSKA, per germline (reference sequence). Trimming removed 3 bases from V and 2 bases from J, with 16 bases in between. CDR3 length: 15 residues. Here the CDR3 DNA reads TGCAGTGCTAGTATCAGCCTTCATCCTAACACTGAAGCTTTCTTT. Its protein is CSASISLHPNTEAFF.

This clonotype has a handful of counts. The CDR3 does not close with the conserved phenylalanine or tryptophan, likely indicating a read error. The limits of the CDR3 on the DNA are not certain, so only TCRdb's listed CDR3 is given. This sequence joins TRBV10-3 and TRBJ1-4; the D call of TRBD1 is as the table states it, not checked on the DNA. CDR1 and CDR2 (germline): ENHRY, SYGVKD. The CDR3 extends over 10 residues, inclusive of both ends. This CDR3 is CAIRPGPSSP.

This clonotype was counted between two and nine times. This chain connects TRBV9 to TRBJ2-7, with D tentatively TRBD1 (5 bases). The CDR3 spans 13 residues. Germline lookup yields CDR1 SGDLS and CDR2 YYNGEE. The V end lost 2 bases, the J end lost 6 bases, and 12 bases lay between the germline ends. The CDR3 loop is CASSVDMKAEQYF. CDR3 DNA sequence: TGTGCCAGCAGCGTGGACATGAAAGCCGAGCAGTACTTC.

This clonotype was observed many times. The chain's CDR3 is CASSQGTSNIQYF. The CDR3 region has the DNA TGCGCCAGCAGCCAGGGGACTAGCAACATTCAGTACTTC. The genes are TRBV4-3 and TRBJ2-4; 9 bases align to TRBD2. Unmatched junction bases numbered 1, after V lost 3 bases and J lost 7 bases. CDR1 and CDR2 (germline): LGHNA, YSLEER. The CDR3 sequence is 13 residues long.

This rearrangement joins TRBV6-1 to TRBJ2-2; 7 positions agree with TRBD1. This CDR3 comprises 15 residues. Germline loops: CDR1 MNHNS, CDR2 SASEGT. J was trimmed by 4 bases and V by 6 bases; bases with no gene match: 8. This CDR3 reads CASRNNRGSTGELFF. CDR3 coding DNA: TGTGCCAGCAGGAACAACAGGGGATCCACCGGGGAGCTGTTTTTT.

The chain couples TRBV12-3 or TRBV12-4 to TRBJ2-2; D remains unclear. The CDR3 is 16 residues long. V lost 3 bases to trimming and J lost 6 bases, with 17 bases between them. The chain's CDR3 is CASSLAGPFLAGELFF. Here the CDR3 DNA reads TGTGCCAGCAGTTTGGCCGGGCCCTTTCTAGCCGGGGAGCTGTTTTTT.